This T cell receptor (beta chain) is drawn from a study of cytomegalovirus exposure and HLA in healthy donors. Study results and limitations: Fewer N-insertions than the roughly 630-donor mean were reportedly shown by an Asian-associated ancestry cluster in a later analysis.

A word on this clone: The antigen remains undetermined.

Amplification used 60 Vbeta primers and 13 Jbeta primers. Sequencing was performed with immunoSEQ multiplex PCR; in TCRdb, only in-frame clones are kept and a portion is missing. The data show 170,000 or so clones, with around three quarters seen just once and about 0.64% held by the top ten. The TCR was taken from a boy younger than 18 in good health and CMV-seronegative. The sequenced sample was PBMCs.

The CDR3, as DNA: TGTGCCAGTAGTATAGCCAGGGAAGAGACCCAGTACTTC. Residues: CASSIAREETQYF. The chain carries TRBV19 and TRBJ2-5, with D tentatively TRBD1 (5 bases). There are 13 residues in the CDR3. The germline V gene encodes CDR1 LNHDA and CDR2 SQIVND (reference sequence). The ends were cut back, 1 base at V and 3 bases at J, with 6 bases in the middle. Drawing the rest from reference TRBV19 and TRBJ2-5, the complete variable domain is DGGITQSPKYLFRKEGQNVTLSCEQNLNHDAMYWYRQDPGQGLRLIYYSQIVNDFQKGDIAEGYSVSREKKESFPLTVTSAQKNPTAFYLCASSIAREETQYFGPGTRLLVL.